The 15 T cell receptor beta chains below all came from one sample that was sequenced in a study of response to subunit inactivated influenza vaccine. Each CDR3 protein gets one entry after TCRdb re-called the RT-PCR reads with MiXCR. The data show 560,000 or so distinct CDR3 sequences, with roughly 8.2% seen just once and 13% held by the top ten. The sample consisted of PBMCs from blood, taken around 25 months after vaccination. The receptor source for this set is a man aged 50 to 75 who received an inactivated influenza vaccine.

The rearrangement joins TRBV27 to TRBJ2-2; D is perhaps TRBD1 or TRBD2 (5 bases each). V was shortened by 4 bases and J by 10 bases, with 19 bases between the two germline ends. Germline-derived CDR1 and CDR2 are MNHEY and SMNVEV (reference sequence). The CDR3 extends over 15 amino acids. CDR3 residues: CASSWVPGGEEELFF. In nucleotides, the CDR3 is TGTGCCAGCAGTTGGGTCCCTGGGGGTGAGGAGGAGCTGTTTTTT.

This clonotype was counted only a few times. The gene calls are TRBV18 and TRBJ1-6; unclear D gene. Looked up from germline, CDR1 is KGHSH and CDR2 is LQKENI. Trimming removed 3 bases from V and 10 bases from J, with 16 bases in between. This CDR3 comprises 15 residues. This chain's CDR3 is CASSPVYEGRSPLHF. For the CDR3, the DNA is TGTGCCAGCTCACCGGTTTATGAGGGCCGGTCACCCCTCCACTTT.

This clonotype was seen once. A much more abundant neighbour one base away suggests this may be a read error. This sequence joins TRBV10-3 and TRBJ2-3; D may be TRBD2 (6 bases). The CDR3 is 14 amino acids. V was pared by 11 bases and J by 1 base, with 16 bases between. Germline assignment: CDR1 ENHRY and CDR2 SYGVKD. The CDR3 DNA sequence: TGTGCCGCCGGGGGAGCTCGAGGCACAGATACGCAGTATTTT. Translated: CAAGGARGTDTQYF.

Only a few counts were recorded for this clonotype. This chain joins TRBV20-1 and TRBJ1-2; no clear D. Germline assignment: CDR1 DFQATT and CDR2 SNEGSKA (reference sequence). V shed 5 bases and J shed 2 bases, with 9 bases lying between them. The CDR3 runs to 12 residues. As DNA, the CDR3 is TGCAGTGCTCCCGAGGTGAACTATGGCTACACCTTC. As protein: CSAPEVNYGYTF.

This clonotype occurred many times. This sequence joins TRBV5-5 and TRBJ1-6, with D maybe TRBD1 (5 bases). The CDR3 length is 13 residues. The V gene's germline CDR1 is SGHKS and CDR2 YYEKEE (reference sequence). Trimming removed 7 bases at V and 8 bases at J, with 13 bases between. The CDR3 is CASLRQPDSPLHF. The CDR3 DNA reads TGTGCCAGCCTCAGACAGCCCGATTCACCCCTCCACTTT.

This chain joins TRBV10-3 and TRBJ1-3; D possibly corresponds to TRBD1 (5 bases). V lost 1 base to trimming and J lost 4 bases, with 11 bases between them. Germline CDR1 is ENHRY and CDR2 is SYGVKD. The CDR3 loop spans 15 amino acids. CDR3 loop: CAISEWTREGNTIYF. The CDR3 nucleotides read TGTGCCATCAGTGAGTGGACCAGGGAGGGAAACACCATATATTTT.

This clonotype was counted between two and nine times. The chain carries TRBV5-5 and TRBJ1-1; D may be TRBD1 (5 bases). The V end lost 2 bases, the J end lost 1 base, and 9 bases lay between the germline ends. The CDR3 is 14 residues long. Looked up from germline, CDR1 is SGHKS and CDR2 is YYEKEE (reference sequence). The CDR3 sequence is CASSFVDRNTEAFF. Here the CDR3 DNA reads TGTGCCAGCAGCTTTGTAGACAGGAACACTGAAGCTTTCTTT. Full variable domain (missing parts from reference TRBV5-5 and TRBJ1-1): DAGVTQSPTHLIKTRGQQVTLRCSPISGHKSVSWYQQVLGQGPQFIFQYYEKEERGRGNFPDRFSARQFPNYSSELNVNALLLGDSALYLCASSFVDRNTEAFFGQGTRLTVV.

This clonotype showed up many times. J is TRBJ1-6 and V is TRBV24-1; no clear D. This CDR3 is 13 amino acids long. Germline V gene sequence: CDR1 KGHDR, CDR2 SFDVKD. Trimming took off 4 bases at V and 5 bases at J, with 5 bases between the two ends. The CDR3 nucleotides read TGTGCCACCAGTGACGGACATAATTCACCCCTCCACTTT. Amino acids: CATSDGHNSPLHF.

The chain carries TRBV12-3 or TRBV12-4 and TRBJ1-1; D may be TRBD1 (5 bases). There are 16 residues in the CDR3. V was cut by 5 bases and J by 5 bases, with 21 bases left in between. CDR3 loop: CASSPSFYGAGTEAFF. CDR3 bases: TGTGCCAGCAGTCCCTCTTTCTACGGGGCTGGGACTGAAGCTTTCTTT.

A few counts support this clonotype. The chain recombines TRBV20-1 with TRBJ1-5; 7 bases are shared with TRBD1. The V segment lost 0 bases and the J segment 7 bases; nucleotides outside the gene matches: 9. Germline V CDR1 and CDR2: DFQATT, SNEGSKA (reference sequence). This CDR3 is built from 15 residues. CDR3 coding DNA: TGCAGTGCTAGAGAAGAAAACAGGGGAGGGCAGCCCCAGCATTTT. It specifies CSAREENRGGQPQHF.

This clonotype has more than one count but fewer than ten. The V call is TRBV11-2, the J call TRBJ2-2, with 9 bases matching TRBD2. The CDR3 totals 15 residues. J gave up 4 bases and V 5 bases, and 5 bases lay outside the gene matches. Per the germline V gene, CDR1 is SGHAT and CDR2 is FQNNGV. CDR3 amino acids: CASSRGGASTGELFF. The CDR3 nucleotides are TGTGCCAGCAGCCGCGGGGGGGCCAGCACCGGGGAGCTGTTTTTT.

The chain combines TRBV12-3 or TRBV12-4 with TRBJ1-1, with 9 nucleotides matching TRBD1. Germline trimming cut 5 bases from V and 11 bases from J; bases unmatched to any gene: 6. CDR3 size: 12 residues. The CDR3 loop is CASSNRGLAAFF. CDR3 sequence (DNA): TGTGCCAGCAGTAACAGGGGGCTTGCTGCTTTCTTT.

The chain uses TRBV9 and TRBJ2-1; TRBD2 agrees at 7 bases. The CDR3 has 14 amino acids. Germline V lookup: CDR1 SGDLS, CDR2 YYNGEE. The J segment lost 9 bases and the V segment lost 2 bases, leaving 8 bases of the junction unmatched. CDR3 in amino acids: CASSVSAGRSEQFF. DNA of the CDR3: TGTGCCAGCAGCGTTTCAGCGGGACGTAGTGAGCAGTTCTTC.

The table lists this clonotype with many counts. J is TRBJ1-2 and V is TRBV7-2, with a possible D match to TRBD1 (5 bases). With 4 bases removed from V and 13 bases from J, the gap between germline ends came to 16 bases. Per the germline V gene, CDR1 is SGHTA and CDR2 is FQGNSA. This CDR3 contains 12 residues. CDR3 coding DNA: TGTGCCAGCAGCTCCGGGACGTCGAGCTGCACCTTC. Its protein product is CASSSGTSSCTF.

This clonotype has at least ten counts. This CDR3 is CASRTGTSEAFF. CDR3 DNA: TGTGCCAGCAGGACCGGGACAAGTGAAGCTTTCTTT. The V call is TRBV12-3 or TRBV12-4, the J call TRBJ1-1; tentatively, D is TRBD1 (6 bases). The CDR3 is made up of 12 amino acids. V gave up 6 bases and J gave up 7 bases, with 12 bases separating them.